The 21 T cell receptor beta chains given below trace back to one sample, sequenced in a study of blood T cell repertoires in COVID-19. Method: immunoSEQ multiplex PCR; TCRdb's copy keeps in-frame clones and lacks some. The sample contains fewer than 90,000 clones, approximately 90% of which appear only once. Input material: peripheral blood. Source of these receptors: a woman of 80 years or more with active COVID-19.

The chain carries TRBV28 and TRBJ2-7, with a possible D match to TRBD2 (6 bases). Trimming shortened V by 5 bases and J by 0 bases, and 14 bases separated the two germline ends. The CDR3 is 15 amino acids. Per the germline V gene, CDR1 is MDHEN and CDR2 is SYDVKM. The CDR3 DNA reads TGTGCCAGCAGTCGCGGACTAACCTACTCCTACGAGCAGTACTTC. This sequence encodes CASSRGLTYSYEQYF.

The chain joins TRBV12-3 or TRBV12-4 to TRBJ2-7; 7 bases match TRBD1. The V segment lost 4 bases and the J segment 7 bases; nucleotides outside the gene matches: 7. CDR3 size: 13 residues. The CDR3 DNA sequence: TGTGCCAGCAGTTCAGGACAGGCAAGGGAGCAGTACTTC. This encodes CASSSGQAREQYF.

For the CDR3, the DNA is TGCGCCAGCAGCTTGAGTCCGGGGAACTATGGCTACACCTTC. Amino acids: CASSLSPGNYGYTF. The chain joins TRBV5-1 to TRBJ1-2; no definite D call. The germline V gene encodes CDR1 SGHRS and CDR2 YFSETQ. V lost 1 base, J lost 2 bases, and 9 bases lay in between. The CDR3 contains 14 residues.

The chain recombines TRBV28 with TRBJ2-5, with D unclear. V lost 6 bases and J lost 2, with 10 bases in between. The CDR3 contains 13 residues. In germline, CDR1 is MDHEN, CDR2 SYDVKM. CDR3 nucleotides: TGTGCCAGCAGCCACGGGTTACAAGAGACCCAGTACTTC. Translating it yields CASSHGLQETQYF. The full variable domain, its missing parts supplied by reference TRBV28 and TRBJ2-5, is DVKVTQSSRYLVKRTGEKVFLECVQDMDHENMFWYRQDPGLGLRLIYFSYDVKMKEKGDIPEGYSVSREKKERFSLILESASTNQTSMYLCASSHGLQETQYFGPGTRLLVL.

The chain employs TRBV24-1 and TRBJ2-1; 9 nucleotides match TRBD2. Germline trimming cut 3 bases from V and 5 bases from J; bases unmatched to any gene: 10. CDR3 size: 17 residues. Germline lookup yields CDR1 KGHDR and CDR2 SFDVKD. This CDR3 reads CATSDPSGGRADNEQFF. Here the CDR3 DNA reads TGTGCCACCAGTGATCCCTCCGGCGGGAGGGCGGACAATGAGCAGTTCTTC.

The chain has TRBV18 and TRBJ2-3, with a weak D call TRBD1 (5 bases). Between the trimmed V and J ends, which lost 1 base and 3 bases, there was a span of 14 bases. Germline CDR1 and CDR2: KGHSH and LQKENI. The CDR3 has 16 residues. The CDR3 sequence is CASSPRGRPRTDTQYF. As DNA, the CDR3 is TGTGCCAGCTCACCACGGGGCAGACCTCGGACAGATACGCAGTATTTT. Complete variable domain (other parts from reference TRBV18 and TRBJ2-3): NAGVMQNPRHLVRRRGQEARLRCSPMKGHSHVYWYRQLPEEGLKFMVYLQKENIIDESGMPKERFSAEFPKEGPSILRIQQVVRGDSAAYFCASSPRGRPRTDTQYFGPGTRLTVL.

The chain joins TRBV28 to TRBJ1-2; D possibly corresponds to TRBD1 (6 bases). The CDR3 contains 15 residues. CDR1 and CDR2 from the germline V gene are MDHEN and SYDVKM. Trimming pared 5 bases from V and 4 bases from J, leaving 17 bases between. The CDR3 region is CASSRQGEGGYGYTF. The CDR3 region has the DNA TGTGCCAGCAGTCGCCAGGGAGAAGGGGGCTATGGCTACACCTTC.

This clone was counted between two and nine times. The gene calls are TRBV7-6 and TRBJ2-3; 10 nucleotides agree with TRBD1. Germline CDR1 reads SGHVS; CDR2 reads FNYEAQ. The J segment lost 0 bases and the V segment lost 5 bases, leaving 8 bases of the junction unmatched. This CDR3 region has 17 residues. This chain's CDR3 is CASSPQGDRGSTDTQYF. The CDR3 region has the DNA TGTGCCAGCAGCCCACAGGGGGACAGGGGTAGCACAGATACGCAGTATTTT.

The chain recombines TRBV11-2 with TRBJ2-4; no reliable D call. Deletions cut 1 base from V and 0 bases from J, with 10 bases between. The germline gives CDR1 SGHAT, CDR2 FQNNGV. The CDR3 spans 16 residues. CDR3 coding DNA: TGTGCCAGCAGCTTAGGCGAACAGCTAGCCAAAAACATTCAGTACTTC. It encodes CASSLGEQLAKNIQYF. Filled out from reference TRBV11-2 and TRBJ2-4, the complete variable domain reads EAGVAQSPRYKIIEKRQSVAFWCNPISGHATLYWYQQILGQGPKLLIQFQNNGVVDDSQLPKDRFSAERLKGVDSTLKIQPAKLEDSAVYLCASSLGEQLAKNIQYFGAGTRLSVL.

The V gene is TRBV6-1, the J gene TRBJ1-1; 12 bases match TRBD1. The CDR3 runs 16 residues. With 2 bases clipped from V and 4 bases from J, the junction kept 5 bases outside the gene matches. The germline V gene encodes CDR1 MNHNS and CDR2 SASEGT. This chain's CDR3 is CASSERDRGQGTEAFF. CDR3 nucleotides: TGTGCCAGCAGTGAAAGGGACAGGGGGCAGGGCACTGAAGCTTTCTTT.

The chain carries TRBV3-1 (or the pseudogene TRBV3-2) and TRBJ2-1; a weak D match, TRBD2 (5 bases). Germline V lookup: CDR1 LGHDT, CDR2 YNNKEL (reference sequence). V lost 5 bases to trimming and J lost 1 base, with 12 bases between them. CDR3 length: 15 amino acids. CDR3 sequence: CASSSGLPSYNEQFF. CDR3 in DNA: TGTGCCAGCAGCTCCGGACTCCCTTCCTACAATGAGCAGTTCTTC.

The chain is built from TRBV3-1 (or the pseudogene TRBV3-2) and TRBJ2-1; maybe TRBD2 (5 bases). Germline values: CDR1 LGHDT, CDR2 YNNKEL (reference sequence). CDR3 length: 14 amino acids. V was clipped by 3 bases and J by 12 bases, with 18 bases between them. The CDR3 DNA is TGTGCCAGCAGCCATTTCTTTCCCCCCGAGGGGCAGTTCTTC. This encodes CASSHFFPPEGQFF.

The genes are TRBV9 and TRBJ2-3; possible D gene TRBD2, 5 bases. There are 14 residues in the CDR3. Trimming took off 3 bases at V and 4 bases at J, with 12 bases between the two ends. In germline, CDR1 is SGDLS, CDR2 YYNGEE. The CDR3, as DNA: TGTGCCAGCAGCGCCTGGACGGGGTCAGATACGCAGTATTTT. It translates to CASSAWTGSDTQYF.

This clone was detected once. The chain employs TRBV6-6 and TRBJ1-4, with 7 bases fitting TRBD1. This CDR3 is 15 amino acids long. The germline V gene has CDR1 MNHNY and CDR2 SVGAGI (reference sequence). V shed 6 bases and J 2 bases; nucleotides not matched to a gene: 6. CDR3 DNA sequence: TGTGCCAGCAGCCGACGAGGGGGCACTAATGAAAAACTGTTTTTT. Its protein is CASSRRGGTNEKLFF.

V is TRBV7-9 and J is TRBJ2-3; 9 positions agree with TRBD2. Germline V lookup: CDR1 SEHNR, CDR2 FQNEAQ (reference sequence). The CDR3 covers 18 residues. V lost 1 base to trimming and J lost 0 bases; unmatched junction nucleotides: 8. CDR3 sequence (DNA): TGTGCCAGCAGCTTAGGAGGTAGCGGGAGAGCTAGCACAGATACGCAGTATTTT. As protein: CASSLGGSGRASTDTQYF. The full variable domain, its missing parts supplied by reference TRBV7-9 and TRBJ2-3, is DTGVSQNPRHKITKRGQNVTFRCDPISEHNRLYWYRQTLGQGPEFLTYFQNEAQLEKSRLLSDRFSAERPKGSFSTLEIQRTEQGDSAMYLCASSLGGSGRASTDTQYFGPGTRLTVL.

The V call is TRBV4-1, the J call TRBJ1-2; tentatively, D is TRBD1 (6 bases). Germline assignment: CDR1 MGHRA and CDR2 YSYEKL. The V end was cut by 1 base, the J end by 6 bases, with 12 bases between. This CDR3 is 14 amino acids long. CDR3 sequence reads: CASSQAGAPNGYTF. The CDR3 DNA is TGCGCCAGCAGCCAAGCAGGGGCCCCAAATGGCTACACCTTC.

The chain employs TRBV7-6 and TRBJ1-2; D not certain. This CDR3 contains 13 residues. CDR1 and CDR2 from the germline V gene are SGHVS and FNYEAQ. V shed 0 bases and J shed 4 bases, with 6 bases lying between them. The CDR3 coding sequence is TGTGCCAGCAGCTTAGCACAGTTCTATGGCTACACCTTC. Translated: CASSLAQFYGYTF.

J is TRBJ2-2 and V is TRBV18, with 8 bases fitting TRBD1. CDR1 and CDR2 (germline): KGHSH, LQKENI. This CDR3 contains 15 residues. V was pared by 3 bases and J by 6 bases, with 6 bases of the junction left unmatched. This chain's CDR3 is CASSPLTGAAGELFF. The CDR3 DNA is TGTGCCAGCTCACCCTTGACAGGGGCGGCCGGGGAGCTGTTTTTT. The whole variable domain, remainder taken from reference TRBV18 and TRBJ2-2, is NAGVMQNPRHLVRRRGQEARLRCSPMKGHSHVYWYRQLPEEGLKFMVYLQKENIIDESGMPKERFSAEFPKEGPSILRIQQVVRGDSAAYFCASSPLTGAAGELFFGEGSRLTVL.

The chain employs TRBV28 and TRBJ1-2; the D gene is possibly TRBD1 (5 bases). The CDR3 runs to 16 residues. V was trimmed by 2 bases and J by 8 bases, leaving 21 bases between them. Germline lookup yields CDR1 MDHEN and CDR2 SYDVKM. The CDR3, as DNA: TGTGCCAGCAGTTTAGGGGGGGGGATGCCTTCGGAAGGCTACACCTTC. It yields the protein CASSLGGGMPSEGYTF.

The CDR3 DNA is TGTGCCAGCAGGGGGACTAGCGGGAGCCTCTACGAGCAGTACTTC. Its protein is CASRGTSGSLYEQYF. This sequence joins TRBV28 and TRBJ2-7; 14 bases agree with TRBD2. V shed 6 bases and J 3 bases; nucleotides not matched to a gene: 4. The CDR3 totals 15 residues. From germline, CDR1 is MDHEN and CDR2 SYDVKM. Combining the CDR3 with reference TRBV28 and TRBJ2-7 gives the whole variable domain DVKVTQSSRYLVKRTGEKVFLECVQDMDHENMFWYRQDPGLGLRLIYFSYDVKMKEKGDIPEGYSVSREKKERFSLILESASTNQTSMYLCASRGTSGSLYEQYFGPGTRLTVT.

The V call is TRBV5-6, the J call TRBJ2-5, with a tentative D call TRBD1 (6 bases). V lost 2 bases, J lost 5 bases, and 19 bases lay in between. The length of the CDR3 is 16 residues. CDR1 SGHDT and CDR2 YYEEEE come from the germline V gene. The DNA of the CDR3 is TGTGCCAGCAGCTTCAGGGGCCTCGGGGACGGGGAGACCCAGTACTTC. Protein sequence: CASSFRGLGDGETQYF.